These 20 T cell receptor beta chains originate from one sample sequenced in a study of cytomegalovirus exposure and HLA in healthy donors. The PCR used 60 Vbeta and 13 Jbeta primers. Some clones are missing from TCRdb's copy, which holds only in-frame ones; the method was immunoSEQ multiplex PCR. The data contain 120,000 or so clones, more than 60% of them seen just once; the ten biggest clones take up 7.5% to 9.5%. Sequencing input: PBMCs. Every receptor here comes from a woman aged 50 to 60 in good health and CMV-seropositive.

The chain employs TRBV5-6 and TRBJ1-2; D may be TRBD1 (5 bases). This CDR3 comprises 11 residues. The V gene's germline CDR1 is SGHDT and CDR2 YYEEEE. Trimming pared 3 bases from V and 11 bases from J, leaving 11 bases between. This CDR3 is CASSSTGTYTF. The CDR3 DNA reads TGTGCCAGCAGCTCCACAGGAACATACACCTTC.

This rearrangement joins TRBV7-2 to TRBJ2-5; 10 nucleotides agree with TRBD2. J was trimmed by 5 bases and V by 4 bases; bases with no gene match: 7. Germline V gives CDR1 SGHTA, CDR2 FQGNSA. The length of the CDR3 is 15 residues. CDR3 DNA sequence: TGTGCCAGCAGCTGGAAAGCGGGGGGGCGGGAGACCCAGTACTTC. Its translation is CASSWKAGGRETQYF.

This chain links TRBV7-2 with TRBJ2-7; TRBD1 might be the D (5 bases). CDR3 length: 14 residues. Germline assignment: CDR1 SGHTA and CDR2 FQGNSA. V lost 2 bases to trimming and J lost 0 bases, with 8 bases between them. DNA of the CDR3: TGTGCCAGCAGCTTATACCAGGGCTCCTACGAGCAGTACTTC. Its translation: CASSLYQGSYEQYF.

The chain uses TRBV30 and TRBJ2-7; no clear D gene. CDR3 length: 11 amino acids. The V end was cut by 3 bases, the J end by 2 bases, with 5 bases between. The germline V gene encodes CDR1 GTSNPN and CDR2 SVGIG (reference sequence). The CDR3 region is CAWRLAYEQYF. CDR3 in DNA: TGTGCCTGGAGGCTAGCCTACGAGCAGTACTTC.

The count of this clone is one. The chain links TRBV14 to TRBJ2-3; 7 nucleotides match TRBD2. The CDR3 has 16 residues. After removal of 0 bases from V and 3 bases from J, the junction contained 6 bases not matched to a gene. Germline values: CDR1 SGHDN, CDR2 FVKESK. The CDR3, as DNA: TGTGCCAGCAGCCAAGATTCGGGGGGAGGAACAGATACGCAGTATTTT. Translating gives CASSQDSGGGTDTQYF.

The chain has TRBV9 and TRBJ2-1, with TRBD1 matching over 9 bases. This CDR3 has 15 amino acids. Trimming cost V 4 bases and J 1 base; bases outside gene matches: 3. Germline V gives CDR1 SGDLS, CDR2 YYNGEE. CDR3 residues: CASSPGTGSYNEQFF. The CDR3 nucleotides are TGTGCCAGCAGCCCCGGGACAGGGTCCTACAATGAGCAGTTCTTC.

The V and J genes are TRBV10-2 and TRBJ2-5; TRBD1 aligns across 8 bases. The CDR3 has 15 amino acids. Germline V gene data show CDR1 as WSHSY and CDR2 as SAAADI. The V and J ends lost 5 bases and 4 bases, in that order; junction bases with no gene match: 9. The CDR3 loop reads CASSITGTGGETQYF. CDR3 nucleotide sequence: TGCGCCAGCAGTATAACCGGGACAGGCGGAGAGACCCAGTACTTC.

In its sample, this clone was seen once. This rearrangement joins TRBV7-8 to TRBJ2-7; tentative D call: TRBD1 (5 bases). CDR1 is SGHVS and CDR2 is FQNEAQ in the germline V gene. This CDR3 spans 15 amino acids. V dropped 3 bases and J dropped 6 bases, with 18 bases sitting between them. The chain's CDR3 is CASSLAPRGSGEQYF. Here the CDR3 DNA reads TGTGCCAGCAGCTTGGCCCCAAGGGGCTCGGGCGAGCAGTACTTC.

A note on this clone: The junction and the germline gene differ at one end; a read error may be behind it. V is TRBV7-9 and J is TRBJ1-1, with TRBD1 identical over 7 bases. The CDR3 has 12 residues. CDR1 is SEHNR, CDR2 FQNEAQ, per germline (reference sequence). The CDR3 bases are TGTTCCAGCAGCCCACAGGGGACTGAAGCTTTCTTT. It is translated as CSSSPQGTEAFF.

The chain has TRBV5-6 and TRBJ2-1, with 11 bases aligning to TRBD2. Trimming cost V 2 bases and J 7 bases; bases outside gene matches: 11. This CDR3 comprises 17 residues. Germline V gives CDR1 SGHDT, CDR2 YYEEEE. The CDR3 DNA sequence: TGTGCCAGCAGCTTACTAGCGGGGGACCCCTCGGGTAATGAGCAGTTCTTC. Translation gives CASSLLAGDPSGNEQFF.

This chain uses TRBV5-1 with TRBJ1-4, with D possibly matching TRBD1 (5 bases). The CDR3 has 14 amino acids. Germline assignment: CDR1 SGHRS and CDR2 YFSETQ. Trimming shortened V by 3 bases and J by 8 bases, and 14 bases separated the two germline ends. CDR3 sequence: CASSSRGVEEKLFF. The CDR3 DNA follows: TGCGCCAGCAGCTCCCGGGGGGTTGAGGAAAAACTGTTTTTT.

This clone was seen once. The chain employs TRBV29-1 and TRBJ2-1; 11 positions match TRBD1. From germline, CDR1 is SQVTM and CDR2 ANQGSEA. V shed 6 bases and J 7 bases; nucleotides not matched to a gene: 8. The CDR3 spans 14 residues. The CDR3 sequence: CSVGGTGGRNEQFF. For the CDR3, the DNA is TGCAGCGTGGGCGGGACAGGGGGGAGGAATGAGCAGTTCTTC.

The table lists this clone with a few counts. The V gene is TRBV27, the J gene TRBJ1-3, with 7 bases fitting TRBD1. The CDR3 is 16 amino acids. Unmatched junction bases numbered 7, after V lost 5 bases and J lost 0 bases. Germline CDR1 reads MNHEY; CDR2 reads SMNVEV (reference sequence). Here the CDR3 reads CASSTLDRSSGNTIYF. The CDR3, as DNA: TGTGCCAGCAGTACATTGGACAGGAGCTCTGGAAACACCATATATTTT.

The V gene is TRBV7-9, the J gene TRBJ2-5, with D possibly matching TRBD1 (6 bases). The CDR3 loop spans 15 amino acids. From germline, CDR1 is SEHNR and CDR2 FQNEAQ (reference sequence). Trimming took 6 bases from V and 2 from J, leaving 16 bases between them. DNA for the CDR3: TGTGCCAGCAGACCGGGTACAGGGTGGCAAGAGACCCAGTACTTC. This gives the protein CASRPGTGWQETQYF. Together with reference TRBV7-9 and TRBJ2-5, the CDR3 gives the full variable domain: DTGVSQNPRHKITKRGQNVTFRCDPISEHNRLYWYRQTLGQGPEFLTYFQNEAQLEKSRLLSDRFSAERPKGSFSTLEIQRTEQGDSAMYLCASRPGTGWQETQYFGPGTRLLVL.

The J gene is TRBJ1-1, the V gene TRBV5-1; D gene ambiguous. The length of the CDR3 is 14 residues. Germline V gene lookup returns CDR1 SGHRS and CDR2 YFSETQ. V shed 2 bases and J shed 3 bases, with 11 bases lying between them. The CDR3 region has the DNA TGCGCCAGCAGCTTCGCACCCCGGGACACTGAAGCTTTCTTT. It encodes CASSFAPRDTEAFF.

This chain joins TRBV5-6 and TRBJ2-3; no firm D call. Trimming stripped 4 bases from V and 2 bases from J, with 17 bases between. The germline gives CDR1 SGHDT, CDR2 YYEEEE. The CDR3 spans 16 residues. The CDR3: CASSPESYLFTDTQYF. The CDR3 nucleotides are TGTGCCAGCAGCCCGGAGTCCTACTTATTCACAGATACGCAGTATTTT.

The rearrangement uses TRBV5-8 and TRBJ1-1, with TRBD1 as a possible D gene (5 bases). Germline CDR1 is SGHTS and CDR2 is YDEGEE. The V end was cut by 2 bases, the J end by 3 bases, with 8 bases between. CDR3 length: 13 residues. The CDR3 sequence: CASSLQADTEAFF. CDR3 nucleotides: TGTGCCAGCAGCTTACAGGCAGACACTGAAGCTTTCTTT.

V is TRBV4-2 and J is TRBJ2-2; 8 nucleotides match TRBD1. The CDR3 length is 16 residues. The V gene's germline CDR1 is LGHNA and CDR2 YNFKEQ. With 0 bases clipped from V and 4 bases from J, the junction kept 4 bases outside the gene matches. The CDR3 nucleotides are TGTGCCAGCAGCCAAGACAGGGGGCAGGTCACCGGGGAGCTGTTTTTT. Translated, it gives CASSQDRGQVTGELFF.

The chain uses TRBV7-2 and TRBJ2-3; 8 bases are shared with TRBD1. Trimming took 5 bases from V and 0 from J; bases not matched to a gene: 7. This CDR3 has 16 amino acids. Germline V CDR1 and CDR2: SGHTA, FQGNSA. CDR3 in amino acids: CASSVRQGSSTDTQYF. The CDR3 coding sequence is TGTGCCAGCAGCGTACGACAGGGGTCCAGCACAGATACGCAGTATTTT.

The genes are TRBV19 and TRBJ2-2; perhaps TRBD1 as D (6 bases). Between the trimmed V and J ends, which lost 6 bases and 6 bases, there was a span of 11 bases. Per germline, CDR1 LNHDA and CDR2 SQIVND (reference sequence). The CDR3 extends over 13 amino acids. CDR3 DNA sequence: TGTGCCAGTAGCTTACAGGGTCCCGGGGAGCTGTTTTTT. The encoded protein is CASSLQGPGELFF.